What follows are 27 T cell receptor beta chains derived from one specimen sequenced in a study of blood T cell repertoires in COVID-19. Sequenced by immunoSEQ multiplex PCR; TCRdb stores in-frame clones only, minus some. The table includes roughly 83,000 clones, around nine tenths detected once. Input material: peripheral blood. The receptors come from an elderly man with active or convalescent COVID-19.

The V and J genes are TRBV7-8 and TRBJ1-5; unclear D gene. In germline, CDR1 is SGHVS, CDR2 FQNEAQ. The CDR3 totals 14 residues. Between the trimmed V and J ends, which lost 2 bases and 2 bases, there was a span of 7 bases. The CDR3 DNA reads TGTGCCAGCAGCTTACGAGATCGCAATCAGCCCCAGCATTTT. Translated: CASSLRDRNQPQHF.

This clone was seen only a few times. CDR3 in amino acids: CASAPGNSNQPQHF. The CDR3 DNA reads TGTGCTAGTGCCCCGGGGAATAGCAATCAGCCCCAGCATTTT. The V call is TRBV12-5, the J call TRBJ1-5, with D unresolved. Germline assignment: CDR1 LGHNT and CDR2 FRNRAP. The CDR3 has 14 amino acids. Trimming removed 7 bases at V and 0 bases at J, with 10 bases between.

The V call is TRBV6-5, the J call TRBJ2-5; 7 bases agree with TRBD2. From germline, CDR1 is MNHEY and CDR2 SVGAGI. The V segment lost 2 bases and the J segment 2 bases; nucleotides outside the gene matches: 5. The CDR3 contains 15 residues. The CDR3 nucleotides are TGTGCCAGCAGTTACCCGACTAGCCGACAAGAGACCCAGTACTTC. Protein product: CASSYPTSRQETQYF.

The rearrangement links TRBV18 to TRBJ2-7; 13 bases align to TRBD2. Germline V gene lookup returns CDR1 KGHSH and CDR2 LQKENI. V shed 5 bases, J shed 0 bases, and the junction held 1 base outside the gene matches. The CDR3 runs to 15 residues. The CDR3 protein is CASSRLAGGSYEQYV. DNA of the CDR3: TGTGCCAGCTCAAGACTAGCGGGGGGCTCCTACGAGCAGTACGTC.

The CDR3 loop reads CASSLVAGESYNEQFF. CDR3 DNA: TGTGCCAGCAGCTTAGTAGCGGGAGAGTCCTACAATGAGCAGTTCTTC. V usage is TRBV11-3 and J usage is TRBJ2-1, with TRBD2 identical over 9 bases. V was clipped by 1 base and J by 1 base; unmatched bases: 2. The CDR3 covers 16 residues. CDR1 and CDR2 from the germline V gene are SGHNT and YENEEA.

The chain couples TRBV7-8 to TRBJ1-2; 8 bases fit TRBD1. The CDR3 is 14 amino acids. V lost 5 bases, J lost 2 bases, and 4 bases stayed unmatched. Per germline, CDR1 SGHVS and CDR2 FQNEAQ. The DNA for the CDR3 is TGTGCCAGCAGCCCCTACAGGGGGAACTATGGCTACACCTTC. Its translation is CASSPYRGNYGYTF.

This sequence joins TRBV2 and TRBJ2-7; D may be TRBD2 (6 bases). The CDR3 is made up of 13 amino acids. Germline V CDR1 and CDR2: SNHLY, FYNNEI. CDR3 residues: CASSEALDRGRQV. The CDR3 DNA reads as TGTGCCAGCAGTGAAGCCCTCGACAGAGGGAGGCAAGTC.

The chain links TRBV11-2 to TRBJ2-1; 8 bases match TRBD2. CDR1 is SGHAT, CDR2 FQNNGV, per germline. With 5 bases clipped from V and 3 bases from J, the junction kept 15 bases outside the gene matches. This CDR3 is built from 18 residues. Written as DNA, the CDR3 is TGTGCCAGCAGCCCAACAGTGGGCTCGGGAGGGGTCTACAATGAGCAGTTCTTC. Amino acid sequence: CASSPTVGSGGVYNEQFF.

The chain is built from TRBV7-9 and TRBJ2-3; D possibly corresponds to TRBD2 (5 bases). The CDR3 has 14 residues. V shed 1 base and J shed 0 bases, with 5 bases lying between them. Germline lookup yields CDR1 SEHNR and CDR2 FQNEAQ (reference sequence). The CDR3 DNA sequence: TGTGCCAGCAGCTTAGTAGCGAGCACAGATACGCAGTATTTT. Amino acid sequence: CASSLVASTDTQYF.

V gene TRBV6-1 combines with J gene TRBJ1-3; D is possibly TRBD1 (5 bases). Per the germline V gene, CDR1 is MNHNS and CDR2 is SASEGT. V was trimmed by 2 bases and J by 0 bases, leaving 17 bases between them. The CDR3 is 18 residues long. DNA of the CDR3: TGTGCCAGCAGTGAACGCCCTAGACAGTTTATCTCTGGAAACACCATATATTTT. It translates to CASSERPRQFISGNTIYF.

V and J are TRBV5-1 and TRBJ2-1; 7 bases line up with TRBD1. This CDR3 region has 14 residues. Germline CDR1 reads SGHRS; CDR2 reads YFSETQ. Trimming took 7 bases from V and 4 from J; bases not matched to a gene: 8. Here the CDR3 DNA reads TGCGCCAGCGACCGGACAGGACTTTACAATGAGCAGTTCTTC. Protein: CASDRTGLYNEQFF.

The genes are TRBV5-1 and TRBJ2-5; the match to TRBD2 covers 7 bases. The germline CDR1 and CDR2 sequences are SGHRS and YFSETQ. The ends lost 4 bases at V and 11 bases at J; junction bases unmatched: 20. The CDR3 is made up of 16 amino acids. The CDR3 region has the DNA TGCGCCAGCAGCCCCCGTCGGAGCGGGGAGGGAAGGATACAGTACTTC. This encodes CASSPRRSGEGRIQYF.

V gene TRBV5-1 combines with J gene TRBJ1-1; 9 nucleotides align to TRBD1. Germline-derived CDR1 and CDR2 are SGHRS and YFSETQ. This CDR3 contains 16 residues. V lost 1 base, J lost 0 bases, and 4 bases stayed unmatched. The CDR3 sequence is CASSLSTGGLNTEAFF. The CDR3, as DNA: TGCGCCAGCAGCTTGTCCACAGGGGGCTTGAACACTGAAGCTTTCTTT.

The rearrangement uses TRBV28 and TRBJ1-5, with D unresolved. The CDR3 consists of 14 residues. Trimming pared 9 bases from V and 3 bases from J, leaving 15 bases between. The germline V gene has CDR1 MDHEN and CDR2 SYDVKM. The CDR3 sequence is CASLGGGLNQPQHF. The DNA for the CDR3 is TGTGCCAGTCTGGGCGGAGGGCTCAATCAGCCCCAGCATTTT.

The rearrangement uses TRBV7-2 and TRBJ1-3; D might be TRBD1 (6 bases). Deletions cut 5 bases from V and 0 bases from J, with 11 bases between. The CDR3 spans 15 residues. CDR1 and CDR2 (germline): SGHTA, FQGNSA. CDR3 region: CASSLTGVSGNTIYF. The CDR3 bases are TGTGCCAGCAGCCTGACAGGTGTCTCTGGAAACACCATATATTTT.

The CDR3 DNA reads TGTGCCAGCAGCCGAGCGGGGGCTGGCACAGATACGCAGTATTTT. Residues: CASSRAGAGTDTQYF. This rearrangement joins TRBV14 to TRBJ2-3, with 8 nucleotides matching TRBD2. The CDR3 covers 15 residues. The germline gives CDR1 SGHDN, CDR2 FVKESK. The V gene end was trimmed by 4 bases and the J gene end by 1 base; junction bases not matched to a gene: 4.

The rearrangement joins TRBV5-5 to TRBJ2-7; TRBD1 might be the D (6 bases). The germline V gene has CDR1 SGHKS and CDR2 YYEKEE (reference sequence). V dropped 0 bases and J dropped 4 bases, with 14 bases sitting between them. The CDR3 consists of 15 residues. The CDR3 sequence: CASSLVPDREYEQYV. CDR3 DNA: TGTGCCAGCAGCTTGGTCCCGGACAGAGAGTACGAGCAGTACGTC.

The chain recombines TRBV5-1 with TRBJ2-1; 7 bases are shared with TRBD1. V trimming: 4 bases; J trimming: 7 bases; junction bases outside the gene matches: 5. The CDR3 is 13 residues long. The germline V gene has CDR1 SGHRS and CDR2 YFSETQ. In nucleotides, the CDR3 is TGCGCCAGCAGCCAGGGACAGAATAATGAGCAGTTCTTC. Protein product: CASSQGQNNEQFF.

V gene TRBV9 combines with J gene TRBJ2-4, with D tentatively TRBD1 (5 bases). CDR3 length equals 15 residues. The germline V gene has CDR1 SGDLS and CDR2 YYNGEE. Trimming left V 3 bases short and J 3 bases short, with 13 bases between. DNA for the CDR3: TGTGCCAGCAGCGCCCAGGGCGTCAACAAAAACATTCAGTACTTC. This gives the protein CASSAQGVNKNIQYF.

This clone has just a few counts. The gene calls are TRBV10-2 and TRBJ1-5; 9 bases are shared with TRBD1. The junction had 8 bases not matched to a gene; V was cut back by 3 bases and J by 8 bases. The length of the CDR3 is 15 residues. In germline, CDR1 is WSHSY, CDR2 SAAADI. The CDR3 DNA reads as TGCGCCAGCAGTGAACCGGGACAGGGAAAAAAGCCCCAGCATTTT. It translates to CASSEPGQGKKPQHF.

This chain's CDR3 is CASSELRGNTEAFF. CDR3 sequence (DNA): TGTGCCAGCAGTGAGTTACGGGGGAACACTGAAGCTTTCTTT. The V gene is TRBV6-1, the J gene TRBJ1-1; D remains unclear. The CDR3 has 14 amino acids. The germline gives CDR1 MNHNS, CDR2 SASEGT. V lost 3 bases and J lost 1, with 9 bases in between.

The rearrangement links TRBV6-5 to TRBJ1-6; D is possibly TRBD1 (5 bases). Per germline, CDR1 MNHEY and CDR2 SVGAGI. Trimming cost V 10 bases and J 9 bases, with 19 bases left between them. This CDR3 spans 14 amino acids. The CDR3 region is CATGFERLRSPLHF. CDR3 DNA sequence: TGTGCCACAGGGTTCGAACGGCTCCGTTCACCCCTCCACTTT.

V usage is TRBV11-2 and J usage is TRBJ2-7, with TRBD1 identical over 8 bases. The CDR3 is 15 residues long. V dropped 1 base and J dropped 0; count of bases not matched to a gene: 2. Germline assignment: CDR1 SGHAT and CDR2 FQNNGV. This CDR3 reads CASSLATGDSYEQYV. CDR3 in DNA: TGTGCCAGCAGCTTAGCGACAGGGGACTCCTACGAGCAGTACGTC.

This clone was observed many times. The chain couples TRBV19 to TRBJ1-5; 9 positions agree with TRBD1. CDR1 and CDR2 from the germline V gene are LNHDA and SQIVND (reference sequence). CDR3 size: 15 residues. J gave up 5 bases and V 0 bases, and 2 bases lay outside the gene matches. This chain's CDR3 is CASSIEHRGHQPQHF. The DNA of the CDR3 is TGTGCCAGTAGTATAGAACACAGGGGGCATCAGCCCCAGCATTTT.

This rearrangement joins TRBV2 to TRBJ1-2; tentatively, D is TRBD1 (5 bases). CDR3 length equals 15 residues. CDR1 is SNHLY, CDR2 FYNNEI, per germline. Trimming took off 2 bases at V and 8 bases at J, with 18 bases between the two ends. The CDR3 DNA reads TGTGCCAGCAGTGAACAAGTTTGGGGGGTGGTGGGCTACACCTTC. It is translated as CASSEQVWGVVGYTF.

The CDR3 region has the DNA TGTGCCAGTACCTCCGGGGGAACGCCTAGCACAGATACGCAGTATTTT. Its translation: CASTSGGTPSTDTQYF. This sequence joins TRBV19 and TRBJ2-3, with D maybe TRBD2 (6 bases). CDR1 LNHDA and CDR2 SQIVND come from the germline V gene (reference sequence). The CDR3 extends over 16 amino acids. The ends were cut back, 7 bases at V and 0 bases at J, with 17 bases in the middle.

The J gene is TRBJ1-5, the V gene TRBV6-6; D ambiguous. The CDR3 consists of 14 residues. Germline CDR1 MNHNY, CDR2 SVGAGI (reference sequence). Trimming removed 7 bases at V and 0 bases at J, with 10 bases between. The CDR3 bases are TGTGCCAGCAACACAGTGTATAGCAATCAGCCCCAGCATTTT. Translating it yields CASNTVYSNQPQHF.